Following are 21 T cell receptor beta chains from one sample sequenced in a study of T cells in Graves' hyperthyroidism and ophthalmopathy. The source material, RNA transcripts, was used to amplify TCR beta CDR3 regions. Primed by the HTBI set, a first-round RT-PCR was run on the TCR CDR3. TCRdb re-called the multiplex PCR reads through MiXCR, storing one row per CDR3 protein. The sample contains around 340,000 distinct CDR3 sequences, 15% to 20% of which appear only once. Source material: blood. These receptors all come from a woman aged 50 to 60 with Graves' hyperthyroidism.

This chain uses TRBV3-1 with TRBJ2-1, with a possible D match to TRBD2 (6 bases). Trimming left V 2 bases short and J 0 bases short, with 14 bases between. In germline, CDR1 is LGHDT, CDR2 YNNKEL (reference sequence). The CDR3 is 17 residues long. The CDR3 DNA reads as TGTGCCAGCAGCCAACTAGTTGGGGGGAACTCCTACAATGAGCAGTTCTTC. Amino acid sequence: CASSQLVGGNSYNEQFF.

The chain combines TRBV7-9 with TRBJ2-5; 10 nucleotides line up with TRBD2. The V gene's germline CDR1 is SEHNR and CDR2 FQNEAQ (reference sequence). This CDR3 is 16 amino acids long. The junction had 7 bases not matched to a gene; V was cut back by 5 bases and J by 1 base. CDR3 in DNA: TGTGCCAGCAGCCCAACATTAGCGGGGGGCCAAGAGACCCAGTACTTC. It encodes CASSPTLAGGQETQYF.

The CDR3 coding sequence is TGTGCCAGCAGTTTTCGGACAGGGGTCTCCTACGAGCAGTACTTC. It is translated as CASSFRTGVSYEQYF. The chain employs TRBV28 and TRBJ2-7; TRBD1 matches at 9 bases. The CDR3 is 15 residues long. Trimming at V came to 3 bases and at J to 0 bases, leaving 3 bases not matched to a gene. Germline CDR1 MDHEN, CDR2 SYDVKM.

Many counts were recorded for this clonotype. The V and J genes are TRBV2 and TRBJ1-2; D is perhaps TRBD1 (6 bases). The CDR3 sequence is 16 residues long. Looked up from germline, CDR1 is SNHLY and CDR2 is FYNNEI. V was pared by 9 bases and J by 4 bases, with 24 bases between. CDR3 region: CARNDAGTRESYGYTF. The CDR3 DNA follows: TGTGCCAGGAATGACGCGGGGACACGGGAAAGCTATGGCTACACCTTC.

This clonotype has a count of ten or more. The genes are TRBV12-3 or TRBV12-4 and TRBJ1-2, with D possibly matching TRBD1 (5 bases). V shed 3 bases and J shed 3 bases, with 14 bases lying between them. The CDR3 has 15 amino acids. The CDR3 loop is CASSFVLPGDYGYTF. CDR3 DNA sequence: TGTGCCAGCAGTTTTGTACTACCGGGGGACTATGGCTACACCTTC.

V gene TRBV2 combines with J gene TRBJ2-7; the D gene is possibly TRBD2 (6 bases). Trimming left V 4 bases short and J 5 bases short, with 15 bases between. The germline gives CDR1 SNHLY, CDR2 FYNNEI. The CDR3 totals 14 residues. The CDR3 protein is CASSARGVFNEQYF. As DNA, the CDR3 is TGTGCCAGCAGTGCGCGCGGGGTGTTTAACGAGCAGTACTTC.

This clonotype was seen ten or more times. The rearrangement links TRBV4-1 to TRBJ2-4; possibly TRBD2 for D (6 bases). The CDR3 has 15 amino acids. V lost 1 base and J lost 8, with 15 bases in between. In germline, CDR1 is MGHRA, CDR2 YSYEKL. As DNA, the CDR3 is TGCGCCAGCAGCCAAGCCTGGGGGGTGGCGGACATTCAGTACTTC. Translation gives CASSQAWGVADIQYF.

The rearrangement joins TRBV20-1 to TRBJ2-1, with 8 nucleotides matching TRBD1. The CDR3 has 14 residues. Germline CDR1 is DFQATT and CDR2 is SNEGSKA (reference sequence). With 5 bases clipped from V and 8 bases from J, the junction kept 11 bases outside the gene matches. This CDR3 reads CSADPGQADYEQFF. CDR3 coding DNA: TGCAGTGCTGACCCGGGACAGGCGGATTATGAGCAGTTCTTC.

This clonotype was counted at least ten times. The chain is built from TRBV20-1 and TRBJ2-1; TRBD2 matches 10 bases. Germline trimming cut 7 bases from V and 7 bases from J; bases unmatched to any gene: 10. The V gene's germline CDR1 is DFQATT and CDR2 SNEGSKA (reference sequence). CDR3 length equals 14 residues. CDR3: CSVTTSGPWNEQFF. CDR3 coding DNA: TGCAGTGTCACGACTAGCGGGCCCTGGAATGAGCAGTTCTTC.

The chain has TRBV10-3 and TRBJ2-7; the D gene is possibly TRBD2 (5 bases). Germline CDR1 ENHRY, CDR2 SYGVKD. The CDR3 length is 14 residues. V shed 0 bases and J shed 3 bases, with 9 bases lying between them. CDR3 sequence reads: CAISESREVYEQYF. CDR3 sequence (DNA): TGTGCCATCAGTGAGTCGAGGGAAGTCTACGAGCAGTACTTC.

This clonotype was counted only a few times. The J gene is TRBJ1-1, the V gene TRBV5-1; possibly TRBD1 for D (6 bases). Germline V gene lookup returns CDR1 SGHRS and CDR2 YFSETQ. The CDR3 length is 13 residues. Trimming left V 2 bases short and J 5 bases short, with 10 bases between. The CDR3 bases are TGCGCCAGCAGCTTTCAGGGGATTACTGAAGCTTTCTTT. Translated: CASSFQGITEAFF.

The chain recombines TRBV20-1 with TRBJ2-3, with 9 bases that match TRBD1. The V gene's germline CDR1 is DFQATT and CDR2 SNEGSKA (reference sequence). The CDR3 contains 17 residues. V lost 0 bases to trimming and J lost 1 base; unmatched junction nucleotides: 8. In DNA form, the CDR3 reads TGCAGTGCTAGAGATCGGACAGGGGATAAAGGCACAGATACGCAGTATTTT. Its protein product is CSARDRTGDKGTDTQYF.

This chain joins TRBV12-3 or TRBV12-4 and TRBJ2-4; TRBD1 or TRBD2 may be the D gene (7 bases each). Deletions cut 6 bases from V and 9 bases from J, with 15 bases between. CDR3 length equals 13 residues. CDR3: CASSYQGGSIQYF. The CDR3 region has the DNA TGTGCCAGCAGCTACCAGGGGGGGAGCATTCAGTACTTC.

A remark on this clonotype: The junction shows a germline mismatch at one end, possibly a read error. V is TRBV6-2 or TRBV6-3 and J is TRBJ2-7; the D is unclear. Per germline, CDR1 MNHEY and CDR2 SVGEGT. The CDR3 is 12 residues long. CDR3 region: CASSPKGYERYF. The CDR3 region has the DNA TGTGCCAGCAGCCCCAAAGGCTACGAGCGGTACTTC.

This clonotype was counted ten times or more. CDR3 sequence reads: CASSLGGFQPQHF. The CDR3 DNA follows: TGTGCCAGCAGCTTAGGGGGCTTTCAGCCCCAGCATTTT. The V call is TRBV11-2, the J call TRBJ1-5, with D maybe TRBD1 (5 bases). The germline CDR1 and CDR2 sequences are SGHAT and FQNNGV. Trimming stripped 1 base from V and 6 bases from J, with 7 bases between. This CDR3 region has 13 residues.

Only one count was recorded for this clonotype. Relative to the germline gene, one junction end is altered; a read error may explain this. The chain carries TRBV2 and TRBJ1-5, with D tentatively TRBD1 (6 bases). Germline loops: CDR1 SNHLY, CDR2 FYNNEI. This CDR3 region has 18 residues. CDR3 sequence: CTSSQEFPRDTRNQPQHF. The CDR3, as DNA: TGTACCAGCAGCCAAGAGTTCCCCCGGGACACACGCAATCAGCCCCAGCATTTT.

This clonotype was recorded a few times. V usage is TRBV6-6 and J usage is TRBJ1-1; the D is unclear. The germline V gene has CDR1 MNHNY and CDR2 SVGAGI (reference sequence). The CDR3 is 12 residues long. V gave up 2 bases and J gave up 6 bases, with 7 bases separating them. CDR3 DNA sequence: TGTGCCAGCAGTTACCCAACAGCTGAAGCTTTCTTT. Protein product: CASSYPTAEAFF.

The J gene is TRBJ2-6, the V gene TRBV7-8; 7 bases line up with TRBD1. The germline V gene has CDR1 SGHVS and CDR2 FQNEAQ. V was clipped by 5 bases and J by 0 bases; unmatched bases: 13. The CDR3 loop spans 19 amino acids. CDR3 sequence (DNA): TGTGCCAGCAGCCCCAGAGGGGGCATAAGTAACTCTGGGGCCAACGTCCTGACTTTC. Translating it yields CASSPRGGISNSGANVLTF.

This chain links TRBV7-8 with TRBJ1-5, with D possibly being TRBD1 (5 bases). Germline CDR1 SGHVS, CDR2 FQNEAQ. Deletions cut 8 bases from V and 5 bases from J, with 22 bases between. This CDR3 has 16 residues. CDR3 sequence (DNA): TGTGCCAGCGGCCAAGAATCAGGTGGGGGATATCAGCCCCAGCATTTT. This gives the protein CASGQESGGGYQPQHF.

A few counts support this clonotype. The chain joins TRBV12-3 or TRBV12-4 to TRBJ2-6, with D tentatively TRBD2 (6 bases). The CDR3 runs 14 residues. Trimming pared 10 bases from V and 0 bases from J, leaving 10 bases between. Written as DNA, the CDR3 is TGTGCCATAGGAGGGACCTCTGGGGCCAACGTCCTGACTTTC. Amino acids: CAIGGTSGANVLTF.

In its sample, this clonotype was seen many times. CDR3 sequence: CASMVGGRAPDTQYF. CDR3 sequence (DNA): TGTGCCAGCATGGTGGGCGGGAGGGCCCCAGATACGCAGTATTTT. V and J are TRBV5-6 and TRBJ2-3, with TRBD2 matching 9 bases. The germline CDR1 and CDR2 sequences are SGHDT and YYEEEE. CDR3 size: 15 residues. Trimming cost V 6 bases and J 4 bases; bases outside gene matches: 9.